This T cell receptor beta chain was sequenced during a study of beta chain features in type 1 diabetes. Researchers reported sorting CD4+ naive, central memory, regulatory and stem cell-like memory cells via CD45RO/CCR7/CD25/CD127/CD95/CD27. The CDR3 totals 13 residues. Germline V lookup: CDR1 SEHNR, CDR2 FQNEAQ (reference sequence). Trimming removed 3 bases from V and 8 bases from J; junction bases left unmatched: 3. The study reverse transcribed the entire isolated RNA, so it sequenced expressed TCRB transcripts. The table came from immunoSEQ multiplex PCR; TCRdb's copy has only in-frame clones and leaves some out. The data contain approximately 40,000 clones, roughly 45% of them seen just once; the ten biggest clones take up around 0.25%.

This chain joins TRBV7-9 and TRBJ2-1; TRBD1 matches at 8 bases. The sequence derives from a young woman in good health. Sequencing used stem cell memory CD4+ T cells from blood. The CDR3 DNA follows: TGTGCCAGCAGCTTGACAGGGGTACATGAGCAGTTCTTC. Its protein product is CASSLTGVHEQFF.